This is a list of T cell receptor beta chains from one sample in a study of blood T cell repertoires in COVID-19. TCRdb keeps only in-frame clones here, not all; method: immunoSEQ multiplex PCR. Of about 110,000 clones listed, over 65% are singletons. Specimen: peripheral blood. The receptors were sampled from a woman between 40 and 50 years old with acute or convalescent COVID-19. Each CDR3 is given with its conserved first and last residue. D genes are given only for firm matches. Only some rows state a clone size, as once, few, many or a class for expanded clones.

v_call,d_call,j_call,clone_size,cdr3_nt,cdr3_aa
TRBV15,-,TRBJ1-5,many,TGTGCCACCAGCAGAGATAAGAGTGCGGAGCAGCCCCAGCATTTT,CATSRDKSAEQPQHF
TRBV5-4,-,TRBJ1-1,-,TGTGCCAGCAGCACGACAGACACTGAAGCTTTCTTT,CASSTTDTEAFF
TRBV7-9,-,TRBJ1-1,-,TGTGCCAGCAGCTTAGGTCAGGGTGAAGGAGCTTTCTTT,CASSLGQGEGAFF
TRBV6-5,TRBD1,TRBJ2-1,-,TGTGCCAGCGGGGGACAGCTATACAATGAGCAGTTCTTC,CASGGQLYNEQFF
TRBV2,-,TRBJ1-4,-,TGTGCCAGCAGTGTTGGGGGAGGCGGCACTAATGAAAAACTGTTTTTT,CASSVGGGGTNEKLFF
TRBV30,-,TRBJ1-1,-,TGTGCCTGGAGGGTGGCGAACACTGAAGCTTTCTTT,CAWRVANTEAFF
TRBV12-3/TRBV12-4,-,TRBJ1-5,-,TGTGCCAGCAGTAACAGGGTCAATCAGCCCCAGCATTTT,CASSNRVNQPQHF
TRBV13,TRBD2,TRBJ2-7,-,TGTGCCAGCAGCTTCCTAGCGGGGGACCCCTACGAGCAGTACTTC,CASSFLAGDPYEQYF
TRBV7-3,-,TRBJ1-1,-,TGTGCCAGCAGGAGGGGACAAAACACTGAAGCTTTCTTT,CASRRGQNTEAFF
TRBV5-5,-,TRBJ2-5,-,TGTGCCAGCAGCTCAGGAACTGGTCCGCGGACCCAGTACTTC,CASSSGTGPRTQYF
TRBV2,TRBD1,TRBJ1-5,-,TGTGCCAGCAGTAGGGACAGGGGATTTGGACAGCCCCAGCATTTT,CASSRDRGFGQPQHF
TRBV18,-,TRBJ2-5,-,TGTGCCAGCTCTCGGACTCTCGAAGAGACCCAGTACTTC,CASSRTLEETQYF
TRBV9,-,TRBJ1-4,-,TGTGCCAGCAGCACCCTCGAGGGAGGGGGTGAAAAACTGTTTTTT,CASSTLEGGGEKLFF
TRBV27,TRBD2,TRBJ2-5,few,TGTGCCAGCAGGCGAGGGACTAGCGGCCAAGAGACCCAGTACTTC,CASRRGTSGQETQYF
TRBV9,-,TRBJ1-6,-,TGTGCCAGCAGCGTAATTGGGCTGGGTAACTCACCCCTCCACTTT,CASSVIGLGNSPLHF
TRBV28,-,TRBJ1-2,-,TGTGCCAGCAGTAGGGGAACAGGTAATTACTATGGCTACACCTTC,CASSRGTGNYYGYTF
TRBV6-5,TRBD1,TRBJ2-5,-,TGTGCCAGCAGTTCCGGGACAGGGGGAGAGACCCAGTACTTC,CASSSGTGGETQYF
TRBV2,TRBD1,TRBJ1-5,-,TGTGCCAGCAGTCCCTCACAGGGGGCTTACGTCGGACAGCATTTT,CASSPSQGAYVGQHF
TRBV28,TRBD1,TRBJ2-2,-,TGTGCCAGCAGGGAACCTGACAGGGCTTACACCGGGGAGCTGTTTTTT,CASREPDRAYTGELFF
TRBV28,-,TRBJ1-2,few,TGTGCCAGCAGTTCACAGGCTCGCTATGGCTACACCTTC,CASSSQARYGYTF
TRBV11-2,TRBD1,TRBJ2-7,-,TGTGCCAGCAGCCCCGGGGTGCGGCAGGGGGCAAGGGACGAGCAGTACTTC,CASSPGVRQGARDEQYF
TRBV18,TRBD1,TRBJ2-7,-,TGTGCCAGCTCGCTGGGACAGGGAAGAAACTACGAGCAGTACTTC,CASSLGQGRNYEQYF
TRBV7-2,TRBD1,TRBJ2-5,-,TGTGCCAGCAGCTTTCGGGGACAGGGTTGGGAGACCCAGTACTTC,CASSFRGQGWETQYF
TRBV2,-,TRBJ1-4,-,TGTGCCAGCAGTGAAGGGACAGTTAATGAAAAACTGTTTTTT,CASSEGTVNEKLFF
TRBV28,TRBD1,TRBJ1-2,few,TGTGCCAGCAGTCAGGGGGGAGCTAACTATGGCTACACCTTC,CASSQGGANYGYTF